These T cell receptor beta chains were read from a single sample in a study of control samples from healthy donors and cancer patients. The table came from immunoSEQ multiplex PCR; TCRdb's copy has only in-frame clones and leaves some out. The sample comprises some 120,000 clones, approximately 90% of which are singletons, and about 2.5% rests with the top ten. Material: blood. These receptors all come from a man between 18 and 35 years old in good health. CDR3s include the opening cysteine and the closing phenylalanine or tryptophan. Fields, in order: clone size, V gene, D gene, J gene, CDR3 protein, CDR3 DNA. The D gene is left open where the match is weak. The size field is filled for only some rows; it gives once, few, many or a size class.

>-|TRBV19|-|TRBJ1-5
CASSERQRASNQPQHF
TGTGCCAGTAGTGAAAGACAGAGAGCTAGCAATCAGCCCCAGCATTTT
>-|TRBV28|TRBD1|TRBJ2-7
CASSEPGQGYEQYF
TGTGCCAGCAGCGAACCGGGACAGGGGTACGAGCAGTACTTC
>-|TRBV2|-|TRBJ2-1
CASSDLGQGSLYNEQFF
TGTGCCAGCAGTGATCTAGGGCAGGGCTCCTTATACAATGAGCAGTTCTTC
>-|TRBV11-1|TRBD1|TRBJ2-3
CASSQGQGAYTQYF
TGTGCCAGCAGCCAGGGACAGGGGGCGTATACGCAGTATTTT
>-|TRBV13|TRBD1|TRBJ1-6
CASSLDRGRSPLHF
TGTGCCAGCAGCCTCGACAGGGGGCGGTCACCCCTCCACTTT
>-|TRBV30|TRBD1|TRBJ1-4
CALGQGDEKLFF
TGTGCCCTCGGACAGGGGGATGAAAAACTGTTTTTT
>-|TRBV6-6|TRBD2|TRBJ2-3
CASRFTSGSTDTQYF
TGTGCCAGCAGATTCACTAGCGGTAGCACAGATACGCAGTATTTT
>-|TRBV7-9|-|TRBJ1-5
CASSLSGGNQPQHF
TGTGCCAGCAGCTTAAGCGGGGGGAATCAGCCCCAGCATTTT
>-|TRBV3-1/TRBV3-2|-|TRBJ2-2
CASSHIGELFF
TGTGCCAGCAGCCATATCGGGGAGCTGTTTTTT
>-|TRBV9|-|TRBJ2-2
CASGGRGPSTGELFF
TGTGCCAGCGGGGGGCGGGGTCCGAGCACCGGGGAGCTGTTTTTT
>-|TRBV28|-|TRBJ2-5
CASKGSGEFQTQYF
TGTGCCAGCAAGGGCAGTGGCGAGTTCCAGACCCAGTACTTC
>-|TRBV30|-|TRBJ2-3
CAWNLRGAKADTQYF
TGTGCCTGGAATCTTAGGGGAGCTAAAGCGGATACGCAGTATTTT
>-|TRBV11-3|TRBD1|TRBJ2-5
CASSPRGRQETQYF
TGTGCCAGCAGCCCCAGGGGGCGGCAAGAGACCCAGTACTTC
>once|TRBV11-2|-|TRBJ2-2
CASSLNIGGTGELFF
TGTGCCAGCAGCTTAAATATTGGAGGCACCGGGGAGCTGTTTTTT
>-|TRBV29-1|-|TRBJ2-2
CSVEHTGSRELFF
TGCAGCGTTGAACACACAGGGAGCCGGGAGCTGTTTTTT